A single sample gave rise to the 30 T cell receptor beta chains below, sequenced in a study of T cells in Graves' hyperthyroidism and ophthalmopathy. Authors of the study amplified TCR beta CDR3 regions from RNA transcripts. An initial round of RT-PCR targeting the TCR CDR3 relied on the HTBI primer set. A single record per CDR3 protein comes from TCRdb applying MiXCR to the multiplex PCR reads. Among around 340,000 distinct CDR3 sequences listed, roughly 15% were seen once. The source material was blood. These receptors were collected from a man aged 30 to 45 with Graves' hyperthyroidism.

This clonotype was observed a few times. This chain joins TRBV7-2 and TRBJ2-1, with 11 nucleotides matching TRBD2. Germline assignment: CDR1 SGHTA and CDR2 FQGNSA. V shed 2 bases and J 9 bases; nucleotides not matched to a gene: 9. The CDR3 totals 16 residues. The CDR3: CASSLRYRLAGFEQFF. The CDR3 nucleotides are TGTGCCAGCAGCTTAAGATATCGACTAGCGGGATTTGAGCAGTTCTTC.

The rearrangement links TRBV7-9 to TRBJ1-5; TRBD1 agrees at 9 bases. V shed 6 bases and J 6 bases; nucleotides not matched to a gene: 9. The CDR3 totals 15 residues. Per germline, CDR1 SEHNR and CDR2 FQNEAQ (reference sequence). The CDR3 region has the DNA TGTGCCAGCAGTCCAGGGACAGGGAGGACTCAGCCCCAGCATTTT. Its translation: CASSPGTGRTQPQHF.

This clonotype has ten or more counts. The chain has TRBV18 and TRBJ2-4; 9 positions agree with TRBD1. Looked up from germline, CDR1 is KGHSH and CDR2 is LQKENI. Trimming cost V 3 bases and J 6 bases; bases outside gene matches: 3. The CDR3 sequence is 14 residues long. Here the CDR3 DNA reads TGTGCCAGCTCACCCACAGGGGGCCCAAACATTCAGTACTTC. Translated: CASSPTGGPNIQYF. Full variable domain (rest looked up from reference TRBV18 and TRBJ2-4): NAGVMQNPRHLVRRRGQEARLRCSPMKGHSHVYWYRQLPEEGLKFMVYLQKENIIDESGMPKERFSAEFPKEGPSILRIQQVVRGDSAAYFCASSPTGGPNIQYFGAGTRLSVL.

Ten or more counts support this clonotype. V and J are TRBV12-3 or TRBV12-4 and TRBJ2-7; possibly TRBD1 or TRBD2 for D (5 bases each). This CDR3 is 14 amino acids long. The V end was cut by 6 bases, the J end by 4 bases, with 16 bases between. The CDR3 nucleotides are TGTGCCAGCAGCTCAGGGCAAAGGAGGTACGAGCAGTACTTC. This translates into CASSSGQRRYEQYF.

This clonotype appeared a few times. A read error is possible here, since a much larger clone lies one base away. The CDR3 reads CASSLRWIANTDTQYF. The CDR3, as DNA: TGTGCCAGCAGTTTAAGGTGGATAGCCAACACAGATACGCAGTATTTT. This sequence joins TRBV12-3 or TRBV12-4 and TRBJ2-3; D call uncertain. The CDR3 is made up of 16 amino acids. Trimming left V 2 bases short and J 2 bases short, with 14 bases between.

This clonotype was observed a few times. This sequence joins TRBV7-9 and TRBJ2-4; unclear D gene. The germline gives CDR1 SEHNR, CDR2 FQNEAQ (reference sequence). CDR3 size: 12 residues. V lost 3 bases, J lost 4 bases, and 4 bases lay in between. The CDR3 DNA follows: TGTGCCAGCAGCTTGGGTAAAAACATTCAGTACTTC. Translating gives CASSLGKNIQYF.

This clonotype was recorded many times. This chain joins TRBV2 and TRBJ2-1, with 7 bases matching TRBD1. The CDR3 covers 15 residues. Trimming at V came to 6 bases and at J to 4 bases, leaving 9 bases not matched to a gene. Germline lookup yields CDR1 SNHLY and CDR2 FYNNEI. CDR3 protein: CASSEGAGFYNEQFF. DNA of the CDR3: TGTGCCAGCAGCGAGGGGGCAGGTTTTTACAATGAGCAGTTCTTC. Full variable domain (remainder filled in from reference TRBV2 and TRBJ2-1): EPEVTQTPSHQVTQMGQEVILRCVPISNHLYFYWYRQILGQKVEFLVSFYNNEISEKSEIFDDQFSVERPDGSNFTLKIRSTKLEDSAMYFCASSEGAGFYNEQFFGPGTRLTVL.

The rearrangement links TRBV20-1 to TRBJ2-5; 7 nucleotides align to TRBD2. CDR1 and CDR2 (germline): DFQATT, SNEGSKA (reference sequence). The CDR3 spans 12 residues. J was trimmed by 2 bases and V by 5 bases; bases with no gene match: 2. CDR3 sequence reads: CSARDYQETQYF. In DNA form, the CDR3 reads TGCAGTGCTCGGGACTATCAAGAGACCCAGTACTTC.

This clonotype appeared a few times. The chain is built from TRBV12-5 and TRBJ2-4, with TRBD2 matching 14 bases. This CDR3 comprises 17 residues. V shed 5 bases, J shed 7 bases, and the junction held 10 bases outside the gene matches. Germline loops: CDR1 LGHNT, CDR2 FRNRAP. Here the CDR3 DNA reads TGTGCTAGTGGTCCGAAGGGACTAGCGGGAGAAAGGAACATTCAGTACTTC. Translation gives CASGPKGLAGERNIQYF.

The CDR3 DNA sequence: TGCAGTGCTAAGGACTATCGCTCTGGAAACACCATATATTTT. Its translation is CSAKDYRSGNTIYF. The chain uses TRBV20-1 and TRBJ1-3; D not resolved. Trimming took off 4 bases at V and 0 bases at J, with 10 bases between the two ends. This CDR3 has 14 residues. Germline loops: CDR1 DFQATT, CDR2 SNEGSKA (reference sequence).

This clonotype came up a few times. The J gene is TRBJ2-7, the V gene TRBV12-3 or TRBV12-4, with 15 positions matching TRBD2. V was pared by 3 bases and J by 5 bases, with 14 bases of the junction left unmatched. The length of the CDR3 is 19 residues. DNA for the CDR3: TGTGCCAGCAGTTTTAATGTTTGGGGACTAGCGGGAGGTTCCCACGAGCAGTACTTC. Residues: CASSFNVWGLAGGSHEQYF.

This clonotype was picked up one time. The chain is built from TRBV4-1 and TRBJ1-1, with D maybe TRBD1 (6 bases). The CDR3 consists of 19 residues. Germline V CDR1 and CDR2: MGHRA, YSYEKL. V gave up 0 bases and J gave up 6 bases, with 26 bases separating them. CDR3 nucleotide sequence: TGCGCCAGCAGCCAAGATGGGGGGGGGGCCTTTACTTTTGCCGCTGAAGCTTTCTTT. It encodes CASSQDGGGAFTFAAEAFF.

The table lists this clonotype with a few counts. The chain is built from TRBV5-1 and TRBJ2-5; D is unclear. CDR3 length: 14 residues. The germline V gene has CDR1 SGHRS and CDR2 YFSETQ. V shed 2 bases and J shed 2 bases, with 10 bases lying between them. In DNA form, the CDR3 reads TGCGCCAGCAGCTTCCGATTAAGACAAGAGACCCAGTACTTC. It yields the protein CASSFRLRQETQYF.

The chain carries TRBV12-3 or TRBV12-4 and TRBJ2-2; 8 positions match TRBD1. CDR3 length equals 15 residues. The V segment lost 4 bases and the J segment 5 bases; nucleotides outside the gene matches: 6. Written as DNA, the CDR3 is TGTGCCAGCAGTTCGGAGACAGGGGTAACCGGGGAGCTGTTTTTT. Its translation: CASSSETGVTGELFF.

This clonotype has only a few counts. V is TRBV6-1 and J is TRBJ2-3, with D possibly TRBD1 on 6 matching bases. The germline gives CDR1 MNHNS, CDR2 SASEGT. V lost 6 bases to trimming and J lost 0 bases, with 13 bases between them. The CDR3 is 15 residues long. The CDR3: CASRLGTISTDTQYF. The CDR3 region has the DNA TGTGCCAGCAGACTCGGGACAATTAGCACAGATACGCAGTATTTT.

The sample holds a few counts of this clonotype. The rearrangement uses TRBV19 and TRBJ2-3, with 7 bases aligning to TRBD2. V was clipped by 7 bases and J by 2 bases; unmatched bases: 3. CDR3 length equals 13 residues. The germline V gene encodes CDR1 LNHDA and CDR2 SQIVND (reference sequence). Here the CDR3 reads CASKSGNTDTQYF. The DNA of the CDR3 is TGTGCCAGTAAGAGCGGGAACACAGATACGCAGTATTTT.

This clonotype was seen repeatedly, ten times or more. The V call is TRBV20-1, the J call TRBJ2-7, with D uncertain. CDR1 is DFQATT, CDR2 SNEGSKA, per germline (reference sequence). The ends were cut back, 0 bases at V and 2 bases at J, with 20 bases in the middle. CDR3 size: 17 residues. CDR3 in amino acids: CSARDSLLAAGTYEQYF. The CDR3 region has the DNA TGCAGTGCTAGAGATTCCCTCTTGGCGGCTGGTACCTACGAGCAGTACTTC.

This sequence joins TRBV5-1 and TRBJ2-5, with 7 bases that match TRBD1. The CDR3 sequence is 15 residues long. V lost 2 bases, J lost 5 bases, and 9 bases stayed unmatched. Germline CDR1 SGHRS, CDR2 YFSETQ. CDR3 sequence: CASSLTGTAQETQYF. CDR3 bases: TGCGCCAGCAGCTTAACCGGGACAGCCCAGGAGACCCAGTACTTC.

The chain is built from TRBV9 and TRBJ2-1; D not certain. The CDR3 length is 14 residues. Trimming took off 0 bases at V and 1 base at J, with 5 bases between the two ends. Germline CDR1 reads SGDLS; CDR2 reads YYNGEE. The CDR3 protein is CASSVDGSYNEQFF. Written as DNA, the CDR3 is TGTGCCAGCAGCGTAGACGGTTCCTACAATGAGCAGTTCTTC.

This chain links TRBV19 with TRBJ1-4, with D perhaps matching TRBD1 (6 bases). This CDR3 is 17 amino acids long. The V end lost 4 bases, the J end lost 0 bases, and 15 bases lay between the germline ends. Germline V CDR1 and CDR2: LNHDA, SQIVND (reference sequence). In DNA form, the CDR3 reads TGTGCCAGTAGTAACAACCCAGCAGGGGCAACTAATGAAAAACTGTTTTTT. This codes for CASSNNPAGATNEKLFF.

In its sample, this clonotype was seen many times. Written as DNA, the CDR3 is TGCGCCAGCAGCTGGCCCCCTAGCGACGGGGCCCCAGATACGCAGTATTTT. It specifies CASSWPPSDGAPDTQYF. The chain combines TRBV5-1 with TRBJ2-3; D possibly corresponds to TRBD2 (6 bases). This CDR3 contains 17 residues. V gave up 3 bases and J gave up 4 bases, with 21 bases separating them. The germline CDR1 and CDR2 sequences are SGHRS and YFSETQ. Using reference TRBV5-1 and TRBJ2-3 for the parts outside the CDR3, the full variable domain is KAGVTQTPRYLIKTRGQQVTLSCSPISGHRSVSWYQQTPGQGLQFLFEYFSETQRNKGNFPGRFSGRQFSNSRSEMNVSTLELGDSALYLCASSWPPSDGAPDTQYFGPGTRLTVL.

This chain links TRBV19 with TRBJ1-5; a possible D gene is TRBD1 (6 bases). The CDR3 sequence is 14 residues long. Germline lookup yields CDR1 LNHDA and CDR2 SQIVND (reference sequence). With 9 bases removed from V and 2 bases from J, the gap between germline ends came to 14 bases. CDR3 residues: CASCLPGGNQPQHF. In nucleotides, the CDR3 is TGTGCCAGCTGCCTACCAGGGGGCAATCAGCCCCAGCATTTT.

A remark on this clonotype: A much larger clone is a single base away; this may be a read error. V and J are TRBV20-1 and TRBJ2-1; D might be TRBD2 (5 bases). This CDR3 has 12 residues. Germline V gene sequence: CDR1 DFQATT, CDR2 SNEGSKA (reference sequence). The CDR3 sequence is CSARGEFNEHFF. The CDR3 DNA sequence: TGCAGTGCTAGAGGGGAGTTCAATGAGCACTTCTTC.

This clonotype was seen a handful of times. V is TRBV7-8 and J is TRBJ1-3, with unresolved D. The CDR3 runs 17 residues. Per the germline V gene, CDR1 is SGHVS and CDR2 is FQNEAQ. With 2 bases removed from V and 0 bases from J, the gap between germline ends came to 14 bases. The CDR3 DNA sequence: TGTGCCAGCAGCTTAATGGGTGGGCAGCACTCTGGAAACACCATATATTTT. This translates into CASSLMGGQHSGNTIYF. Complete variable domain (other parts from reference TRBV7-8 and TRBJ1-3): GAGVSQSPRYKVAKRGQDVALRCDPISGHVSLFWYQQALGQGPEFLTYFQNEAQLDKSGLPSDRFFAERPEGSVSTLKIQRTQQEDSAVYLCASSLMGGQHSGNTIYFGEGSWLTVV.

About this clonotype itself: One base away lies a much larger clone, so this may be a sequencing read error. V gene TRBV3-1 combines with J gene TRBJ2-7; no definite D call. The V gene's germline CDR1 is LGHDT and CDR2 YNNKEL (reference sequence). V lost 4 bases, J lost 5 bases, and 15 bases lay in between. This CDR3 spans 14 amino acids. The CDR3 spells CASSPNRVIHEQYF. The CDR3 region has the DNA TGTGCCAGCAGCCCGAACCGGGTGATACACGAGCAGTACTTC.

This clonotype has ten or more counts. V is TRBV18 and J is TRBJ2-4; no reliable D call. Trimming took off 2 bases at V and 0 bases at J, with 11 bases between the two ends. This CDR3 comprises 16 residues. The V gene's germline CDR1 is KGHSH and CDR2 LQKENI. Here the CDR3 reads CASSPTQTLAKNIQYF. The CDR3 region has the DNA TGTGCCAGCTCACCAACCCAGACCTTAGCCAAAAACATTCAGTACTTC.

Ten or more counts support this clonotype. The chain employs TRBV4-1 and TRBJ2-7; no definite D call. CDR1 MGHRA and CDR2 YSYEKL come from the germline V gene. The CDR3 loop spans 15 amino acids. The V end lost 1 base, the J end lost 3 bases, and 13 bases lay between the germline ends. The CDR3 nucleotides read TGCGCCAGCAGCCAAGGGGCGGACGGAGACTACGAGCAGTACTTC. Encoded protein: CASSQGADGDYEQYF.

This clonotype was detected many times. The J gene is TRBJ1-1, the V gene TRBV12-3 or TRBV12-4; 12 nucleotides align to TRBD1. The V and J ends lost 6 bases and 7 bases, in that order; junction bases with no gene match: 12. The CDR3 covers 16 residues. The CDR3 loop reads CASSPRDRGPFVEAFF. The CDR3 bases are TGTGCCAGCAGCCCCCGGGACAGGGGGCCCTTTGTTGAAGCTTTCTTT.

The V and J genes are TRBV18 and TRBJ2-7; D call uncertain. The CDR3 is 12 residues long. The V end was cut by 2 bases, the J end by 9 bases, with 11 bases between. Germline loops: CDR1 KGHSH, CDR2 LQKENI. The CDR3 DNA reads as TGTGCCAGCTCACCAAGTCCAGGCGTGCAGTACTTC. It specifies CASSPSPGVQYF.

This clonotype was picked up many times. The CDR3 loop reads CASSLRVAKNIQYF. DNA for the CDR3: TGTGCCAGCAGTCTCAGGGTAGCCAAAAACATTCAGTACTTC. The chain employs TRBV28 and TRBJ2-4; D might be TRBD1 (5 bases). Trimming took off 5 bases at V and 0 bases at J, with 8 bases between the two ends. This CDR3 contains 14 residues. Germline-derived CDR1 and CDR2 are MDHEN and SYDVKM.